The rows below give T cell receptor beta chains drawn from one sample of a study of T cell responses to AZD1222 COVID-19 vaccine. Profiling relied on immunoSEQ multiplex PCR, and the TCRdb table lists in-frame clones only, not all of them. The table has 110,000 to 150,000 clones, about 93% seen once. The input for sequencing was peripheral blood, taken on day 0 of AZD1222 vaccination. These receptors all come from an adult in good health. Each CDR3 is given with its conserved first and last residue. Each record gives: D gene, V gene, J gene, clone size, CDR3 DNA, CDR3 protein. The D gene is left open where the match is weak. The listing skips clone size in some rows; elsewhere it reads once, few, many or a size class.

NA	TRBV11-3	TRBJ2-1	NA	TGTGCCAGCACCAGGGGGGGGCCCTACAATGAGCAGTTCTTC	CASTRGGPYNEQFF
TRBD1	TRBV7-9	TRBJ1-3	NA	TGTGCCAGCAGCTCCCCGACAGGGTTCACCATATATTTT	CASSSPTGFTIYF
NA	TRBV5-4	TRBJ2-1	NA	TGTGCCAGCAGCCTCGGGGCCGGGTCCCCCTACAATGAGCAGTTCTTC	CASSLGAGSPYNEQFF
NA	TRBV7-9	TRBJ1-6	NA	TGTGCCAGCAGCTTATCCTCACCCCTCCACTTT	CASSLSSPLHF
NA	TRBV18	TRBJ2-1	NA	TGTGCCAGCTCACCCAGATCCGAGCGCCTCAATGAGCAGTTCTTC	CASSPRSERLNEQFF
NA	TRBV5-1	TRBJ1-3	NA	TGCGCCAGCAGCTTGGTCGGGCCCTCTGAGGACACCATATATTTT	CASSLVGPSEDTIYF
NA	TRBV9	TRBJ2-1	NA	TGTGCCAGCAGCGTAGCAGGGCGGGAACCATACAATGAGCAGTTCTTC	CASSVAGREPYNEQFF
TRBD2	TRBV15	TRBJ2-5	once	TGTGCCACCAGCAGAGTTAATCAGGCTAGCGGGAGGGAGACCCAGTACTTC	CATSRVNQASGRETQYF
NA	TRBV6-4	TRBJ1-1	NA	TGTGCCAGCAGTGACGGGGCGAGGGATGGCGCTGAAGCTTTCTTT	CASSDGARDGAEAFF
NA	TRBV4-1	TRBJ1-1	once	TGCGCCAGCAGCCAATGGGAGGGGACTGAAGCTTTCTTT	CASSQWEGTEAFF
TRBD1	TRBV11-2	TRBJ1-2	NA	TGTGCCAGCAGATCCCACAGGGGCTATGGCTACACCTTC	CASRSHRGYGYTF
TRBD1	TRBV5-1	TRBJ2-1	NA	TGCGCCAGCAGCGCGAGACAGGGTGCTGTTCCGAATGAGCAGTTCTTC	CASSARQGAVPNEQFF
NA	TRBV19	TRBJ1-3	NA	TGTGCCAGTACCTCATACAGGGTCGGTGGAAACACCATATATTTT	CASTSYRVGGNTIYF
NA	TRBV5-8	TRBJ1-3	NA	TGTGCCAGCAGTTTTCAGGTCCGCCGAAACACCATATATTTT	CASSFQVRRNTIYF
NA	TRBV7-3	TRBJ1-1	NA	TGTGCCAGCAGCTTGGGACTCGCTAAGAACACTGAAGCTTTCTTT	CASSLGLAKNTEAFF
TRBD1	TRBV5-1	TRBJ1-1	NA	TGCGCCAGCAGCTCCCGACAGGGGGTGAACACTGAAGCTTTCTTT	CASSSRQGVNTEAFF
NA	TRBV12-3/TRBV12-4	TRBJ2-7	NA	TGTGCCAGCAGCGAGAGGGCATCCTACGAGCAGTACTTC	CASSERASYEQYF
NA	TRBV14	TRBJ2-7	NA	TGTGCCAGCAGCAAGGGGGGGCACGAGCAGTACTTC	CASSKGGHEQYF
NA	TRBV6-5	TRBJ1-2	NA	TGTGCCAGCAGTTACAGACCCGCGCGGGTTGATGGCTACACCTTC	CASSYRPARVDGYTF
NA	TRBV3-1/TRBV3-2	TRBJ2-7	NA	TGTGCCAGCAGCCGCCAAGGGGGAATATACGAGCAGTACTTC	CASSRQGGIYEQYF
NA	TRBV29-1	TRBJ2-3	NA	TGCAGCGTTGGGTGGGGAGGCACGAATACGCAGTATTTT	CSVGWGGTNTQYF
NA	TRBV2	TRBJ1-2	once	TGTGCCAGCAGTGAAGCGAACAACTATGGCTACACCTTC	CASSEANNYGYTF
TRBD1	TRBV30	TRBJ2-1	NA	TGTGCCTGGGGCCCGGGACAGGGGGAGGATGAGCAGTTCTTC	CAWGPGQGEDEQFF
NA	TRBV5-6	TRBJ1-2	NA	TGTGCCAGCAGCGGGACTGGGGCCTCAGAGGACGGCTACACCTTC	CASSGTGASEDGYTF